The 24 T cell receptor beta chains listed next were all sequenced from one sample in a study of blood T cell repertoires in COVID-19 (dated by TCRdb to the early 2020s). The library was made by the immunoSEQ multiplex PCR assay. TCRdb holds this immuneACCESS table with in-frame rearrangements only. Some clones are missing; in checked studies, unresolved V genes explain under half, and the rest has no known cause. This sample comprises about 410,000 clones, around nine tenths of them detected only once. Jointly, the top ten make up roughly 1.6% of the sample. The sample was peripheral blood. Source of these receptors: a middle-aged woman with COVID-19, enrolled during active disease.

As DNA, the CDR3 is TGTGCCAGTAGTATCGGCAGGGCCGGAAACACCATATATTTT. As protein: CASSIGRAGNTIYF. V usage is TRBV19 and J usage is TRBJ1-3; possibly TRBD1 for D (5 bases). V shed 3 bases and J shed 4 bases, with 10 bases lying between them. Germline values: CDR1 LNHDA, CDR2 SQIVND (reference sequence). The CDR3 has 14 residues.

The V gene is TRBV4-3, the J gene TRBJ2-1; 7 nucleotides line up with TRBD2. Trimming at V came to 0 bases and at J to 10 bases, leaving 9 bases not matched to a gene. The germline V gene encodes CDR1 LGHNA and CDR2 YSLEER. The CDR3 sequence is 15 residues long. The CDR3: CASSQEGSGGGEQFF. The CDR3, as DNA: TGCGCCAGCAGCCAAGAGGGGTCGGGAGGAGGGGAGCAGTTCTTC.

The rearrangement uses TRBV30 and TRBJ1-2, with 7 nucleotides matching TRBD1. Germline CDR1 is GTSNPN and CDR2 is SVGIG (reference sequence). CDR3 size: 13 residues. V lost 2 bases, J lost 3 bases, and 3 bases stayed unmatched. Here the CDR3 reads CAWSRGTDYGYTF. The CDR3 DNA reads TGTGCCTGGAGTAGGGGGACAGACTATGGCTACACCTTC.

The CDR3 bases are TGTGCCAGCAGTCCCCTAAGGAGCTCTGGAAACACCATATATTTT. Its translation: CASSPLRSSGNTIYF. The chain joins TRBV25-1 to TRBJ1-3; D gene ambiguous. V was trimmed by 5 bases and J by 0 bases, leaving 11 bases between them. This CDR3 is built from 15 residues. CDR1 and CDR2 (germline): MGHDK, SYGVNS.

This clone was picked up one time. The V gene is TRBV14, the J gene TRBJ1-4; D is uncertain. V gave up 3 bases and J gave up 8 bases, with 13 bases separating them. The CDR3 consists of 14 residues. Germline-derived CDR1 and CDR2 are SGHDN and FVKESK. CDR3 DNA: TGTGCCAGCAGCCAGGCCCTGGCCTGGGAAAAACTGTTTTTT. Translating it yields CASSQALAWEKLFF.

This chain joins TRBV7-9 and TRBJ1-4; D possibly corresponds to TRBD1 (6 bases). This CDR3 has 17 residues. CDR1 is SEHNR, CDR2 FQNEAQ, per germline (reference sequence). V lost 8 bases to trimming and J lost 0 bases, with 19 bases between them. CDR3 sequence: CASDSRDTISTNEKLFF. The CDR3 nucleotides are TGTGCCAGCGATTCCCGGGACACAATTTCAACTAATGAAAAACTGTTTTTT.

The chain carries TRBV19 and TRBJ1-2; the D gene is possibly TRBD1 (5 bases). The CDR3 consists of 13 residues. V shed 3 bases and J shed 8 bases, with 13 bases lying between them. The germline CDR1 and CDR2 sequences are LNHDA and SQIVND (reference sequence). CDR3 residues: CASSISQGSGYTF. DNA of the CDR3: TGTGCCAGTAGTATCTCCCAGGGCTCCGGCTACACCTTC.

The V call is TRBV5-1, the J call TRBJ1-1; 9 nucleotides line up with TRBD1. Germline V gene data show CDR1 as SGHRS and CDR2 as YFSETQ. Losses at the gene ends were 4 bases for V and 11 bases for J; bases not matched to a gene: 18. The CDR3 loop spans 16 amino acids. CDR3 loop: CASSLSGTGFFQVAFF. Here the CDR3 DNA reads TGCGCCAGCAGCCTTTCCGGGACAGGGTTTTTCCAAGTGGCTTTCTTT.

V gene TRBV28 combines with J gene TRBJ1-2; TRBD1 might be the D (5 bases). The V end lost 5 bases, the J end lost 6 bases, and 13 bases lay between the germline ends. Germline V gene sequence: CDR1 MDHEN, CDR2 SYDVKM. This CDR3 region has 13 residues. The CDR3 loop reads CASSLRQPNGYTF. CDR3 sequence (DNA): TGTGCCAGCAGTCTGCGACAGCCAAATGGCTACACCTTC.

The chain couples TRBV11-3 to TRBJ2-1; perhaps TRBD1 as D (5 bases). Per germline, CDR1 SGHNT and CDR2 YENEEA. This CDR3 contains 15 residues. V lost 1 base, J lost 5 bases, and 12 bases lay in between. The CDR3 reads CASSLGQGENNEQFF. CDR3 nucleotides: TGTGCCAGCAGCTTAGGGCAGGGTGAGAACAATGAGCAGTTCTTC.

This chain uses TRBV5-6 with TRBJ1-1, with D perhaps matching TRBD1 (6 bases). Germline assignment: CDR1 SGHDT and CDR2 YYEEEE. V lost 4 bases and J 3 bases, leaving 10 bases between the germline ends. This CDR3 comprises 13 residues. CDR3 protein: CASSARQDTEAFF. DNA for the CDR3: TGTGCCAGCAGCGCGCGACAGGACACTGAAGCTTTCTTT.

The chain is built from TRBV21-1 and TRBJ2-1; the table's D gene call, TRBD2, was not cross checked with the DNA. TRBV21-1 is given as a pseudogene. The CDR3 covers 16 residues. The CDR3: CASSKAGGPSYNEQFF. The CDR3 DNA follows: TGTGCCAGCAGCAAAGCGGGAGGGCCCTCCTACAATGAGCAGTTCTTC.

This rearrangement joins TRBV7-2 to TRBJ2-3, with 14 bases aligning to TRBD2. Germline V gene lookup returns CDR1 SGHTA and CDR2 FQGNSA. J lost 6 bases, V lost 5 bases, and 7 bases had no gene match. The CDR3 is made up of 16 amino acids. CDR3 DNA sequence: TGTGCCAGCAGCCCGACTAGCGGGAGGGCAGGGGATACGCAGTATTTT. Translated: CASSPTSGRAGDTQYF.

The genes are TRBV7-2 and TRBJ1-2; 10 bases agree with TRBD1. The V segment lost 4 bases and the J segment 2 bases; nucleotides outside the gene matches: 7. The CDR3 spans 16 residues. CDR1 and CDR2 (germline): SGHTA, FQGNSA. Here the CDR3 DNA reads TGTGCCAGCAGCTCACTCGGGACAGGGGCCAACTATGGCTACACCTTC. This encodes CASSSLGTGANYGYTF.

This chain uses TRBV7-2 with TRBJ1-5; a possible D gene is TRBD1 (6 bases). The CDR3 has 15 amino acids. Between the trimmed V and J ends, which lost 1 base and 1 base, there was a span of 8 bases. Germline V lookup: CDR1 SGHTA, CDR2 FQGNSA. The DNA for the CDR3 is TGTGCCAGCAGCTTAGGGGGGCTAAGCAATCAGCCCCAGCATTTT. This gives the protein CASSLGGLSNQPQHF.

This chain connects TRBV28 to TRBJ1-2; D gene unclear. V lost 1 base and J 5 bases, leaving 5 bases between the germline ends. This CDR3 has 12 residues. From germline, CDR1 is MDHEN and CDR2 SYDVKM. This chain's CDR3 is CASSLSEYGYTF. The CDR3 region has the DNA TGTGCCAGCAGTTTATCGGAGTATGGCTACACCTTC.

This clone has only one observation. The chain couples TRBV23-1 to TRBJ2-2; D perhaps matches TRBD1 (5 bases). TRBV23-1 is flagged as an ORF with uncertain function. The CDR3 is 17 amino acids. V was clipped by 1 base and J by 2 bases, with 14 bases between them. This CDR3 reads CASSQFQRGSNTGELFF. Written as DNA, the CDR3 is TGCGCCAGCAGTCAATTCCAAAGGGGAAGCAACACCGGGGAGCTGTTTTTT.

J is TRBJ1-1 and V is TRBV9; TRBD1 matches 7 bases. The germline gives CDR1 SGDLS, CDR2 YYNGEE. The CDR3 totals 15 residues. V was pared by 0 bases and J by 1 base, with 3 bases of the junction left unmatched. This CDR3 reads CASSVEQGRNTEAFF. In DNA, the CDR3 is TGTGCCAGCAGCGTAGAACAGGGGAGGAACACTGAAGCTTTCTTT. Full variable domain (remainder filled in from reference TRBV9 and TRBJ1-1): DSGVTQTPKHLITATGQRVTLRCSPRSGDLSVYWYQQSLDQGLQFLIQYYNGEERAKGNILERFSAQQFPDLHSELNLSSLELGDSALYFCASSVEQGRNTEAFFGQGTRLTVV.

The genes are TRBV25-1 and TRBJ1-1; 8 nucleotides align to TRBD1. With V trimmed by 9 bases and J by 7 bases, 7 bases remained unmatched. Germline V gene sequence: CDR1 MGHDK, CDR2 SYGVNS. This CDR3 contains 12 residues. The DNA of the CDR3 is TGTGCCAGTCAGGGGGCGTCGATTGAAGCTTTCTTT. This sequence encodes CASQGASIEAFF.

The CDR3: CASSLDPGYGYTF. As DNA, the CDR3 is TGTGCCAGCAGCTTAGACCCGGGCTATGGCTACACCTTC. The rearrangement joins TRBV7-9 to TRBJ1-2, with D uncertain. The CDR3 is made up of 13 amino acids. The V and J ends lost 1 base and 4 bases respectively, with 7 bases between them. Germline values: CDR1 SEHNR, CDR2 FQNEAQ (reference sequence).

The CDR3 DNA reads as TGCGCCAGCAGCCAAGGGGCAGGACTAGCGGGGGCCCCTCGGAAGACCCAGTACTTC. This encodes CASSQGAGLAGAPRKTQYF. The rearrangement links TRBV4-1 to TRBJ2-5; 13 nucleotides line up with TRBD2. V gave up 1 base and J gave up 6 bases; unmatched junction bases: 14. Germline-derived CDR1 and CDR2 are MGHRA and YSYEKL. The CDR3 has 19 residues.

Of note for this clone: This sample also contains other DNA sequences that code for the same CDR3. The chain uses TRBV6-5 and TRBJ1-6; TRBD1 matches at 7 bases. V trimming: 2 bases; J trimming: 8 bases; junction bases outside the gene matches: 6. The CDR3 sequence is 15 residues long. CDR1 and CDR2 from the germline V gene are MNHEY and SVGAGI. The CDR3 reads CASSYRTGGDSPLHF. CDR3 DNA: TGTGCCAGCAGTTACCGGACAGGCGGGGATTCACCCCTCCACTTT.

This chain uses TRBV27 with TRBJ2-7, with 11 bases lining up with TRBD1. J gave up 6 bases and V 6 bases, and 4 bases lay outside the gene matches. This CDR3 spans 13 amino acids. CDR1 and CDR2 from the germline V gene are MNHEY and SMNVEV (reference sequence). CDR3 nucleotide sequence: TGTGCCAGCAGGGGACAGGGGGGAGGCGAGCAGTACTTC. It codes for CASRGQGGGEQYF.

This chain connects TRBV13 to TRBJ2-3, with D tentatively TRBD2 (6 bases). There are 13 residues in the CDR3. Trimming removed 2 bases at V and 11 bases at J, with 14 bases between. Germline CDR1 reads PRHDT; CDR2 reads FYEKMQ (reference sequence). CDR3 nucleotide sequence: TGTGCCAGCAGCTTAATTTCTAGCGAGAAGCAGTATTTT. Protein sequence: CASSLISSEKQYF. Filled out from reference TRBV13 and TRBJ2-3, the complete variable domain reads AAGVIQSPRHLIKEKRETATLKCYPIPRHDTVYWYQQGPGQDPQFLISFYEKMQSDKGSIPDRFSAQQFSDYHSELNMSSLELGDSALYFCASSLISSEKQYFGPGTRLTVL.